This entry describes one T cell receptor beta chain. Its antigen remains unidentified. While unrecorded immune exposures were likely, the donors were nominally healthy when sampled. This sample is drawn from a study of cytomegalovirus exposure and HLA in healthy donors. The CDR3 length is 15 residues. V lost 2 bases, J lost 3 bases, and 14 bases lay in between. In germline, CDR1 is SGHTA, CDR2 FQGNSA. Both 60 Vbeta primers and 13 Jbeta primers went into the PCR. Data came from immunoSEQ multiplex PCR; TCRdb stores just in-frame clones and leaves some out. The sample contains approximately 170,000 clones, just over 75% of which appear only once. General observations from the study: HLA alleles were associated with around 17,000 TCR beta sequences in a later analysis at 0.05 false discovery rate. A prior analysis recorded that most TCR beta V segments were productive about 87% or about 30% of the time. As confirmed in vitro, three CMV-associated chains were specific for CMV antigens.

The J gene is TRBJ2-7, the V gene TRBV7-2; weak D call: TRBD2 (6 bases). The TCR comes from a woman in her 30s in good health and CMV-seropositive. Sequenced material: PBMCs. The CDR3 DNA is TGTGCCAGCAGCTTAACCGGGGGATCCTTCTACGAGCAGTACTTC. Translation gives CASSLTGGSFYEQYF.